This is a list of T cell receptor beta chains from one sample in a study of T cell repertoires in cytomegalovirus infection. These TCRs are of unknown antigen specificity. TCRdb called the reads again in MiXCR, with one record for every CDR3 protein. The sample has hundreds of thousands of distinct CDR3 sequences; around a third are singletons. The sequenced sample was cultured PBMCs, obtained from culture after CMV antigen stimulation. These receptors came from a human donor in good health (CMV status not recorded). Some clones in this sample may be carry-over from other donors' samples. The CDR3 runs from the conserved cysteine through the conserved F or W. A D gene is named only where the DNA matches it firmly. Some rows have no size entry. The others give once, few or many, or a class for an expanded clone.

d_call	j_call	clone_size	v_call	cdr3_aa	cdr3_nt
.	TRBJ1-5	.	TRBV28	CASSVLGALGNQPQHF	TGTGCCAGCAGTGTCCTGGGGGCGCTTGGCAATCAGCCCCAGCATTTT
.	TRBJ2-1	.	TRBV15	CATSRGNSAFADEQFF	TGTGCCACCAGCAGAGGGAATAGCGCGTTCGCCGATGAGCAGTTCTTC
TRBD1	TRBJ2-7	few	TRBV7-2	CASSFTGAGYEQYF	TGTGCCAGCAGCTTCACAGGGGCCGGCTACGAGCAGTACTTC
TRBD1	TRBJ1-4	.	TRBV7-9	CASSLASAGGASNEKLFF	TGTGCCAGCAGCTTAGCGTCGGCAGGGGGCGCATCTAATGAAAAACTGTTTTTT
.	TRBJ1-2	few	TRBV6-1	CASSSRGFYGYTF	TGTGCCAGCAGTTCCAGAGGTTTCTATGGCTACACCTTC
.	TRBJ2-7	.	TRBV10-3	CATTGDRTSYEQYF	TGTGCCACCACCGGGGATAGAACATCCTACGAGCAGTACTTC
.	TRBJ2-3	.	TRBV5-1	CASSFGEDTQYF	TGCGCCAGCAGCTTTGGGGAAGATACGCAGTATTTT
TRBD2	TRBJ2-1	few	TRBV6-6	CASSYRGDYNEQFF	TGTGCCAGCAGTTACCGGGGGGATTACAATGAGCAGTTCTTC
TRBD1	TRBJ1-1	few	TRBV7-8	CASSLEGDRGRRGIDFF	TGTGCCAGCAGCTTAGAGGGGGACAGGGGGCGCCGAGGGATCGATTTCTTT
.	TRBJ2-2	few	TRBV7-9	CASSLTRTGGGELFF	TGTGCCAGCAGCTTAACCCGGACTGGCGGCGGGGAGCTGTTTTTT
TRBD2	TRBJ2-3	few	TRBV7-2	CASVTRVGGPGDTQYF	TGTGCCAGCGTGACTAGAGTGGGAGGGCCTGGGGATACGCAGTATTTT
.	TRBJ2-5	few	TRBV14	CASSPNFRETQYF	TGTGCCAGCAGCCCTAATTTTAGGGAGACCCAGTACTTC
.	TRBJ2-7	.	TRBV7-2	CASSFRVDSYEQYF	TGTGCCAGCAGCTTCCGGGTGGACTCCTACGAGCAGTACTTC
.	TRBJ2-3	few	TRBV10-3	CAIGDTKGSADTQYF	TGTGCCATTGGGGACACTAAGGGGTCCGCAGATACGCAGTATTTT
.	TRBJ2-7	once	TRBV10-3	CAISESRGSSYEQYF	TGTGCCATCAGTGAGTCTAGGGGAAGCTCCTACGAGCAGTACTTC
.	TRBJ2-1	.	TRBV15	CATSRSPYPGQSLQFF	TGTGCCACCAGCAGAAGCCCATATCCGGGACAATCCCTGCAGTTCTTC
.	TRBJ1-2	.	TRBV2	CASSDRQADGYTF	TGTGCCAGCAGTGACAGACAGGCAGATGGCTACACCTTC
.	TRBJ1-5	.	TRBV12-3/TRBV12-4	CASSLTGAQHF	TGTGCCAGCAGTTTGACAGGTGCCCAGCATTTT
.	TRBJ1-1	few	TRBV10-3	CAISAGFMNTEAFF	TGTGCCATCAGTGCTGGCTTCATGAACACTGAAGCTTTCTTT
TRBD1	TRBJ1-2	.	TRBV30	CAWRRTGVYGYTF	TGTGCCTGGAGGAGGACAGGAGTTTATGGCTACACCTTC
.	TRBJ2-3	.	TRBV24-1	CATSGRAGGDTQYF	TGTGCCACCAGTGGAAGAGCCGGGGGAGATACGCAGTATTTT
.	TRBJ2-3	.	TRBV9	CASSQQGNTDTQYF	TGTGCCAGCAGCCAGCAGGGTAACACAGATACGCAGTATTTT
TRBD1	TRBJ2-7	few	TRBV4-1	CASSQEGDRGSYEQYF	TGCGCCAGCAGCCAAGAGGGGGACAGGGGTTCGTACGAGCAGTACTTC
.	TRBJ2-3	.	TRBV19	CASAARISDTQYF	TGTGCCAGCGCCGCCAGGATCTCAGATACGCAGTATTTT
.	TRBJ1-1	.	TRBV20-1	CSARDPQGATEAFF	TGCAGTGCTAGAGATCCCCAAGGGGCTACTGAAGCTTTCTTT
.	TRBJ1-1	.	TRBV7-4	CASSYTGSFTEAFF	TGTGCCAGCAGCTACACCGGGTCTTTCACTGAAGCTTTCTTT
.	TRBJ2-7	.	TRBV7-2	CASSKTGTADYEQYF	TGTGCCAGCAGCAAAACCGGGACCGCTGACTACGAGCAGTACTTC
TRBD2	TRBJ2-4	.	TRBV6-6	CASSYRAGGYNIQYF	TGTGCCAGCAGTTACAGGGCGGGGGGATATAACATTCAGTACTTC
TRBD2	TRBJ2-7	.	TRBV6-1	CASIRGLAYEQYF	TGTGCCAGCATACGGGGACTAGCGTACGAGCAGTACTTC
.	TRBJ2-7	many	TRBV7-2	CASSMRLSTYEQYF	TGTGCCAGCAGCATGAGACTCTCTACCTACGAGCAGTACTTC
TRBD2	TRBJ2-2	many	TRBV20-1	CSARSLAATGELFF	TGCAGTGCTAGATCACTAGCGGCCACCGGGGAGCTGTTTTTT
TRBD1	TRBJ1-1	many	TRBV7-2	CASSPGGQHTEAFF	TGTGCCAGCAGCCCGGGGGGACAGCACACTGAAGCTTTCTTT
.	TRBJ2-7	few	TRBV7-9	CASRPSVGGEIASYEQYF	TGTGCCAGCAGACCATCCGTAGGGGGGGAGATCGCGTCGTACGAGCAGTACTTC
TRBD1	TRBJ2-1	few	TRBV4-1	CASSHPGTATYNEQFF	TGCGCCAGCAGCCATCCCGGGACAGCGACCTACAATGAGCAGTTCTTC
.	TRBJ2-5	.	TRBV19	CASSMWRYGEEETQYF	TGTGCCAGTAGTATGTGGCGATATGGGGAAGAAGAGACCCAGTACTTC
.	TRBJ2-1	.	TRBV5-5	CASSLVSASYNEQFF	TGTGCCAGCAGCTTGGTCAGTGCTTCCTACAATGAGCAGTTCTTC
TRBD2	TRBJ2-1	.	TRBV4-1	CASSPRLAGAAYNEQFF	TGCGCCAGCAGCCCAAGACTAGCGGGAGCTGCCTACAATGAGCAGTTCTTC
TRBD2	TRBJ2-3	.	TRBV12-3/TRBV12-4	CASTPSGSTDTQYF	TGTGCCAGCACCCCTAGCGGAAGCACAGATACGCAGTATTTT
.	TRBJ2-2	.	TRBV5-1	CASTLTGLTGELFF	TGCGCCAGCACCCTAACAGGGCTCACCGGGGAGCTGTTTTTT
.	TRBJ1-1	few	TRBV7-9	CASSLGGHLNTEAFF	TGTGCCAGCAGTCTTGGAGGCCACTTGAACACTGAAGCTTTCTTT
.	TRBJ1-4	.	TRBV6-1	CASSQQGNEKLFF	TGTGCCAGCAGTCAACAGGGAAATGAAAAACTGTTTTTT
.	TRBJ2-6	few	TRBV19	CASSTEGISGANVLTF	TGTGCCAGTAGTACCGAAGGAATATCTGGGGCCAACGTCCTGACTTTC